This TCR beta chain derives from a study of T cells in tumors after PD-1 blockade. In the study overall: Each patient got pembrolizumab 200 mg every 3 weeks or cemiplimab 350 mg every 2 weeks.

As concerns this clone: Its specificity is unknown.

Genomic DNA template from tumor biopsies or peripheral blood, roughly 600 ng to 6,500 ng input. Measured with immunoSEQ multiplex PCR; TCRdb has only the in-frame clones, and not every one. The sample consists of fewer than 25,000 clones, roughly 82% of them appearing once. Overall study findings and caveats: Some novel exhausted tumor clones appeared in pre-treatment blood, suggesting peripheral recruitment.

This specimen consisted of PBMCs, obtained after anti-PD-1 treatment. This receptor was taken from a human donor with basal cell carcinoma.

This CDR3 is CASSSVFYEQYF. The CDR3 DNA reads TGTGCCAGCAGCAGTGTGTTCTACGAGCAGTACTTC. J is TRBJ2-7 and V is TRBV7-9; no reliable D call. The ends were cut back, 5 bases at V and 3 bases at J, with 8 bases in the middle. CDR1 and CDR2 from the germline V gene are SEHNR and FQNEAQ (reference sequence). CDR3 length: 12 amino acids.